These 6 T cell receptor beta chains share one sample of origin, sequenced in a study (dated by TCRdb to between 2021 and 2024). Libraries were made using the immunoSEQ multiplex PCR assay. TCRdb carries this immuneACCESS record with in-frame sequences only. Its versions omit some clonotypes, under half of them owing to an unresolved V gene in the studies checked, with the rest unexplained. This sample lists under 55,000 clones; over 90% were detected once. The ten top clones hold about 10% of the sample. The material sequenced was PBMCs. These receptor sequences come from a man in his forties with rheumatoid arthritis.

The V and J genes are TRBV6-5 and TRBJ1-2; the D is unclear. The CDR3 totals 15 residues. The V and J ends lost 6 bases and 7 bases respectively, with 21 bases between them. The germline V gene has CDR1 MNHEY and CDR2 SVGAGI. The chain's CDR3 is CASRHTREKAGGYTF. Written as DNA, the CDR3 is TGTGCCAGCAGGCACACCCGGGAAAAGGCGGGTGGCTACACCTTC.

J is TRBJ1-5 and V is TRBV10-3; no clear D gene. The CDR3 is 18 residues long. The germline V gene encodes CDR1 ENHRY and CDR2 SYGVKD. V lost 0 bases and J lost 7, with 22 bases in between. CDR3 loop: CAISESQKPDRAPQPQHF. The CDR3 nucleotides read TGTGCCATCAGTGAGTCGCAAAAGCCTGATAGGGCACCCCAGCCCCAGCATTTT.

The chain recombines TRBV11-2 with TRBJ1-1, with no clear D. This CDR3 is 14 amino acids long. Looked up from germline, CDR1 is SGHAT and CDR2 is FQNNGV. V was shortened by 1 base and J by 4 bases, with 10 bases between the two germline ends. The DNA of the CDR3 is TGTGCCAGCAGCTTAGTCACCGGCCTCACTGAAGCTTTCTTT. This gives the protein CASSLVTGLTEAFF.

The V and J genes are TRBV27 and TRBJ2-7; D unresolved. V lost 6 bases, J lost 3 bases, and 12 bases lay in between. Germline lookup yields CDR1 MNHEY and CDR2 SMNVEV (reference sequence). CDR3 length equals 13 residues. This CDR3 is CASSPRQFYEQYF. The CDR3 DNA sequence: TGTGCCAGCAGCCCCCGGCAGTTCTACGAGCAGTACTTC.

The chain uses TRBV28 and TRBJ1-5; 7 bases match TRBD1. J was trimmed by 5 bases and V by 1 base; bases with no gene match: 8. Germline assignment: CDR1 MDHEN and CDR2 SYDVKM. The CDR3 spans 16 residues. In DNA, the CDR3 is TGTGCCAGCAGTTTATTCCGGGGGACAGCGTATCAGCCCCAGCATTTT. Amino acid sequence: CASSLFRGTAYQPQHF.

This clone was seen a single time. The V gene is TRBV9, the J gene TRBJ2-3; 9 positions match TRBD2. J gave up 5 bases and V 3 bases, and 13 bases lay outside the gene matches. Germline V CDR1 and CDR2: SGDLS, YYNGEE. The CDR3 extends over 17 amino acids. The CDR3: CASSASGAGGNLDTQYF. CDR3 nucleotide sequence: TGTGCCAGCAGCGCCTCCGGGGCGGGGGGGAACTTAGATACGCAGTATTTT.